The text below deals with one T cell receptor (beta chain). Antigen unknown. This sample was taken from a study of T-cell reconstitution after alpha-beta-depleted transplantation in children. General study results and limits: In some patients, recipient T cells and intrathymic progenitors surviving conditioning explained high day-60 diversity.

Preparation of the TCRbeta library used unique molecular identifiers. TCRdb itself ran the PCR reads through MiXCR, one entry per CDR3 protein. In the table there are some 460,000 distinct CDR3 sequences, around 15% of which are singletons. Germline V gene sequence: CDR1 KGHDR, CDR2 SFDVKD. The CDR3 consists of 15 residues. The V gene lost 9 bases and the J gene lost 0 bases, with 14 bases spanning the gap. This sequence was found in a boy under two years old who had a stem cell transplant for Wiskott-Aldrich syndrome, so the T cells may come from the graft donor. The V gene is TRBV24-1, the J gene TRBJ2-4, with D unclear. This sample comprised PBMCs, mostly from graft donor cells, obtained 360 days after TCRalphabeta/CD19-depleted stem cell transplant. CDR3 coding DNA: TGTGCCACCCTCTGGCTCGGAATAGCCAAAAACATTCAGTACTTC. This sequence encodes CATLWLGIAKNIQYF.